This T cell receptor (beta chain) was identified in a study of T cells in Graves' hyperthyroidism and ophthalmopathy. Germline trimming cut 1 base from V and 7 bases from J; bases unmatched to any gene: 3. CDR1 LGHDT and CDR2 YNNKEL come from the germline V gene (reference sequence). The CDR3 is made up of 14 amino acids. TCR beta CDR3 sequences were amplified from RNA transcripts. The HTBI primer set was used in a first-round RT-PCR of the TCR CDR3. Using its own MiXCR run on the multiplex PCR reads, TCRdb lists one record per CDR3 protein. Altogether about 400,000 distinct CDR3 sequences are present, roughly 15% being singletons, with the ten largest covering about 20%.

The specimen sequenced was blood. The gene calls are TRBV3-1 and TRBJ1-2, with 10 bases lining up with TRBD1. The sequence was collected from a woman in her thirties with Graves' ophthalmopathy. The CDR3 sequence is CASSQAWTGGGYTF. CDR3 in DNA: TGTGCCAGCAGCCAAGCCTGGACAGGGGGTGGCTACACCTTC.